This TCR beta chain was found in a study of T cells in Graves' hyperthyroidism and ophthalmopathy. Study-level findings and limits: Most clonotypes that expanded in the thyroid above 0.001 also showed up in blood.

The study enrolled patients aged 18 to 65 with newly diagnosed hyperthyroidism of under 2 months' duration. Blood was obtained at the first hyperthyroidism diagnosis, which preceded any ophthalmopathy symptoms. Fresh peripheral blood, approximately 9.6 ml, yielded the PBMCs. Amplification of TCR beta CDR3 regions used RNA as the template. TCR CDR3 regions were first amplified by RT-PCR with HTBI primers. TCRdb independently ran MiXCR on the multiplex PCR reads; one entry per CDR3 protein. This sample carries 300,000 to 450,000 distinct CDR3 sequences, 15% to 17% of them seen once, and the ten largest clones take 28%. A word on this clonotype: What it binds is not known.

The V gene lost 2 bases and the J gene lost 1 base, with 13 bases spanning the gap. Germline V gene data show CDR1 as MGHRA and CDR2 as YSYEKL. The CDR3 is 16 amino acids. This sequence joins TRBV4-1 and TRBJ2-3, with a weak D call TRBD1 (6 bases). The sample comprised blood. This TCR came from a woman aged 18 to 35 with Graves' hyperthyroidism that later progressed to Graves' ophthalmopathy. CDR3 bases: TGCGCCAGCAGCCAAACCGGACAGAGAGGCACAGATACGCAGTATTTT. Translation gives CASSQTGQRGTDTQYF.